This TCR beta chain was observed in a study of blood T cell repertoires in COVID-19. Repertoires were generated with immunoSEQ multiplex PCR, while TCRdb's copy carries only in-frame clones and drops some. The sample lists about 190,000 clones; 80% were seen once. The CDR3 contains 13 residues. Germline CDR1 is LNHNV and CDR2 is YYDKDF (reference sequence). V dropped 0 bases and J dropped 4 bases, with 7 bases sitting between them. The sample consisted of peripheral blood. This TCR was sampled from a man in his sixties with acute or convalescent COVID-19. The chain couples TRBV15 to TRBJ2-7, with D possibly matching TRBD1 (5 bases). In nucleotides, the CDR3 is TGTGCCACCAGCAGAGATACAGGTTACGAGCAGTACTTC. The encoded protein is CATSRDTGYEQYF.